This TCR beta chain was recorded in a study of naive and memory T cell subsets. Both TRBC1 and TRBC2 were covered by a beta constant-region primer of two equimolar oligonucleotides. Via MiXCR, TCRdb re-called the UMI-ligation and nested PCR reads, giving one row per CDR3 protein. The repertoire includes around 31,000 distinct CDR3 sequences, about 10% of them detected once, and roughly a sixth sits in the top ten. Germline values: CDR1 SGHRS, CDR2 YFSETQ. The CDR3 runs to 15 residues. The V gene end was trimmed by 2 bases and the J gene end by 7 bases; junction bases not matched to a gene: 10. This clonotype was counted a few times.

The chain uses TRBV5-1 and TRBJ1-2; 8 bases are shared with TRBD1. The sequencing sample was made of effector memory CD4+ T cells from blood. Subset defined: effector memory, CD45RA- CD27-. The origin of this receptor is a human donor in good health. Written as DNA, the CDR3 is TGCGCCAGCAGCTTTTCAGGGGGCGCCCCTAGTGGCTACACCTTC. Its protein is CASSFSGGAPSGYTF.